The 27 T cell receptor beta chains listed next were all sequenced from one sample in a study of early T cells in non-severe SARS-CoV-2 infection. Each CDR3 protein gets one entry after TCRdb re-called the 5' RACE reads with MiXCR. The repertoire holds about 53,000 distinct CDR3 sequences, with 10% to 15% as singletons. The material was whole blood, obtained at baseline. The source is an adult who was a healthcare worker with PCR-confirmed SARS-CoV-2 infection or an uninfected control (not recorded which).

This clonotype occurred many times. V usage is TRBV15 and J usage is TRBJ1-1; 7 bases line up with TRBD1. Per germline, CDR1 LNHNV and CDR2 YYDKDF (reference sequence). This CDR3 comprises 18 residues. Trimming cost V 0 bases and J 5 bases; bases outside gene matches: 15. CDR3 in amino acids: CATSRDSPFDRERTEAFF. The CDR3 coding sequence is TGTGCCACCAGCAGAGATAGCCCCTTCGACAGGGAGAGGACTGAAGCTTTCTTT.

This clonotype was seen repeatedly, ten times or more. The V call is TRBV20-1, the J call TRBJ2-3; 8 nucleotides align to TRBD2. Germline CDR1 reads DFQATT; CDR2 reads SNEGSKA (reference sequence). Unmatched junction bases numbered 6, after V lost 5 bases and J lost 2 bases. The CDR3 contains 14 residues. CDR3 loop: CSADMTSATDTQYF. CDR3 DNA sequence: TGCAGTGCTGATATGACTAGCGCCACAGATACGCAGTATTTT.

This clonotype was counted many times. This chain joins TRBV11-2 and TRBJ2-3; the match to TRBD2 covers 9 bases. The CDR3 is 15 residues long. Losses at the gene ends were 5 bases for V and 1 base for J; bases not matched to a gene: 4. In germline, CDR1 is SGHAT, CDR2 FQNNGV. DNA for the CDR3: TGTGCCAGCAGCGGATGGACTAGCGGCACAGATACGCAGTATTTT. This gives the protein CASSGWTSGTDTQYF.

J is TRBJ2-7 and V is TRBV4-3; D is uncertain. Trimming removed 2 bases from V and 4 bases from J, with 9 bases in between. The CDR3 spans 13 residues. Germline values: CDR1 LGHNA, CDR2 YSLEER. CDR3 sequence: CASSQFHKYEQYF. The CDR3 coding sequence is TGCGCCAGCAGCCAATTCCACAAGTACGAGCAGTACTTC.

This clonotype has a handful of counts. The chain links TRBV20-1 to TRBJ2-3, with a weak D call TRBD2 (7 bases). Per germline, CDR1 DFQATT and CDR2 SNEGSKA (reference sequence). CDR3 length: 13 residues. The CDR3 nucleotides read TGCAGGGGAGGGGGAGTTAGCACAGATACGCAGTATTTT. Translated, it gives CRGGGVSTDTQYF.

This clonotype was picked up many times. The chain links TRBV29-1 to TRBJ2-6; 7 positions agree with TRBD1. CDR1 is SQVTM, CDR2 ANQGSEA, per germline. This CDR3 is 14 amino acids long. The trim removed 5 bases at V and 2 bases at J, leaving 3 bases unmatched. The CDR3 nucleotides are TGCAGCGTTACAGACAGGGCTGGGGCCAACGTCCTGACTTTC. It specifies CSVTDRAGANVLTF.

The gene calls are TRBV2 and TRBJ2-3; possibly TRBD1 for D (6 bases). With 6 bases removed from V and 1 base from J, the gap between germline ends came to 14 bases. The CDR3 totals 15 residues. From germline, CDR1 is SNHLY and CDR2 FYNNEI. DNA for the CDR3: TGTGCCAGCAGCATAGACAGGACCCGCACAGATACGCAGTATTTT. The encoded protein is CASSIDRTRTDTQYF.

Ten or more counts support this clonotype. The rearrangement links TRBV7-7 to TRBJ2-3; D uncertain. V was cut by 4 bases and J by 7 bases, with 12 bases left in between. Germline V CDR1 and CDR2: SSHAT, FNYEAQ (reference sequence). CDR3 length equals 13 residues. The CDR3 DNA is TGTGCCAGCAGCTCTCAACTGGGGAATACGCAGTATTTT. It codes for CASSSQLGNTQYF.

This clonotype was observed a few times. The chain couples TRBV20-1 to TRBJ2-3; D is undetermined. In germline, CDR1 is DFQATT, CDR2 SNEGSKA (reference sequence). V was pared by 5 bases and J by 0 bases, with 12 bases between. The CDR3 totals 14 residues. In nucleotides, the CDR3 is TGCAGTGCTCAGCGTTTGACAAGCACAGATACGCAGTATTTT. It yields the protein CSAQRLTSTDTQYF.

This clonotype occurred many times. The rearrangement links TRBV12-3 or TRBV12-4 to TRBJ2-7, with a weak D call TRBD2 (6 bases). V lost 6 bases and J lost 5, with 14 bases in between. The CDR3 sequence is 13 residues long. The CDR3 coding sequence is TGTGCCAGCAGCCTGGGGGAGGTGAACGAGCAGTACTTC. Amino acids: CASSLGEVNEQYF.

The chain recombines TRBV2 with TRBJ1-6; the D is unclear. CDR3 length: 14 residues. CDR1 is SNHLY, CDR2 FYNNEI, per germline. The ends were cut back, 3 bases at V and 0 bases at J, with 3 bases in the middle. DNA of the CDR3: TGTGCCAGCAGTGACAGCTCCTATAATTCACCCCTCCACTTT. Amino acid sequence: CASSDSSYNSPLHF.

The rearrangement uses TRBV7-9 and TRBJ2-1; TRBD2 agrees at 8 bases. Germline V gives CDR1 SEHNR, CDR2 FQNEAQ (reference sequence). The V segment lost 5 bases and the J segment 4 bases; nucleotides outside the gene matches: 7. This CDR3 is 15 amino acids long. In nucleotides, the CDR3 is TGTGCCAGCAGCACTCAGCGGGAGAGGTACAATGAGCAGTTCTTC. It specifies CASSTQRERYNEQFF.

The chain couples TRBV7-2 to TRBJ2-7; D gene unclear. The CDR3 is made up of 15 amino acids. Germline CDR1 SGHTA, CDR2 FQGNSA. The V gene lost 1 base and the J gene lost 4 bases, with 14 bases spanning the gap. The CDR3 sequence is CASSLDGFSGYEQYF. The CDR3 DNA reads TGTGCCAGCAGCTTAGATGGCTTTTCTGGGTACGAGCAGTACTTC.

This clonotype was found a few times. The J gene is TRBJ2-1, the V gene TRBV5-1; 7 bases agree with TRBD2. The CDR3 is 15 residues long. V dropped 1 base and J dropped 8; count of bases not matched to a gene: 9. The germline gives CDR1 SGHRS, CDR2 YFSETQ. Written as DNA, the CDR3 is TGCGCCAGCAGCTTGTACCAGCGGGATATAGATGAGCAGTTCTTC. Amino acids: CASSLYQRDIDEQFF.

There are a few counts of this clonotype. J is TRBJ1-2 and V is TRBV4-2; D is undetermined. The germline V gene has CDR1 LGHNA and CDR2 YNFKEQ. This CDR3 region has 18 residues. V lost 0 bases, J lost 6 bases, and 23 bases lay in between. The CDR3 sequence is CASSQDRIGQEKRNGYTF. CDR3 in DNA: TGTGCCAGCAGCCAAGATAGGATCGGGCAGGAAAAGAGAAATGGCTACACCTTC.

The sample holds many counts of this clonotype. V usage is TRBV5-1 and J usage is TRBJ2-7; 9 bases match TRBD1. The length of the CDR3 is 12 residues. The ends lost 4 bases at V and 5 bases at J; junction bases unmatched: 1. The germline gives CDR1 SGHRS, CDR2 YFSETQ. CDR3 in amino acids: CASSRTGDEQYF. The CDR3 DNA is TGCGCCAGCAGCAGGACAGGGGACGAGCAGTACTTC.

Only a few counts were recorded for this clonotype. This CDR3 reads CASSLSRNSYEQYF. CDR3 bases: TGTGCCAGCAGCCTCTCCAGAAACTCCTACGAGCAGTACTTC. The V call is TRBV12-3 or TRBV12-4, the J call TRBJ2-7; D not certain. Trimming shortened V by 6 bases and J by 0 bases, and 12 bases separated the two germline ends. The length of the CDR3 is 14 residues.

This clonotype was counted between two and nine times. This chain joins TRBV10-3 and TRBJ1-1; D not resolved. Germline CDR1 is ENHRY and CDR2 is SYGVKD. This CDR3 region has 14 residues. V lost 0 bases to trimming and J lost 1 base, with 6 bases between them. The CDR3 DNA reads TGTGCCATCAGTGAGTCGAACAGGAACACTGAAGCTTTCTTT. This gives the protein CAISESNRNTEAFF.

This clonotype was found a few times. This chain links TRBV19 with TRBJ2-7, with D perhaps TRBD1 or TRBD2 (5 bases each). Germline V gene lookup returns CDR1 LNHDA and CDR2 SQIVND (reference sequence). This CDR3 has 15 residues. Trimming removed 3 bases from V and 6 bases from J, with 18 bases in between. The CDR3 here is CASSMRAQGVGEQYF. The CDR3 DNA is TGTGCCAGTAGTATGCGGGCGCAGGGTGTGGGCGAGCAGTACTTC.

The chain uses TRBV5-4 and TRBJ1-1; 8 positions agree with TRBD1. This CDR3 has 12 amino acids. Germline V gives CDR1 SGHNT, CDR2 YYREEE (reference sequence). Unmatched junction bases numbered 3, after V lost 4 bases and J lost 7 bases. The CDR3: CASSQGQGEAFF. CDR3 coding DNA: TGTGCCAGCAGCCAAGGACAGGGTGAAGCTTTCTTT.

In nucleotides, the CDR3 is TGCGCCAGCAGTGAGTCAAGGAACACCGGGGAGCTGTTTTTT. Translating gives CASSESRNTGELFF. V and J are TRBV10-2 and TRBJ2-2; D ambiguous. The CDR3 contains 14 residues. In germline, CDR1 is WSHSY, CDR2 SAAADI. V gave up 0 bases and J gave up 1 base, with 3 bases separating them.

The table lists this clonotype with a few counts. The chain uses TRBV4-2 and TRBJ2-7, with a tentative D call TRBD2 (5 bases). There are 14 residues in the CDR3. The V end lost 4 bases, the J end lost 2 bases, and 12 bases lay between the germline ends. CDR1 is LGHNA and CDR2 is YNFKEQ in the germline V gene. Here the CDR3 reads CASSLGLHAYEQYF. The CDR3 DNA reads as TGTGCCAGCAGCCTCGGACTTCATGCCTACGAGCAGTACTTC.

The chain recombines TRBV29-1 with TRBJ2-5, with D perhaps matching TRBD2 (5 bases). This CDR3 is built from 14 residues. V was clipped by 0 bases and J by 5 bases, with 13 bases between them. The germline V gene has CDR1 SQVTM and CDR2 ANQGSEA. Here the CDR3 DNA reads TGCAGCGTTGAAGACCCGGTGGGAGTGGAGACCCAGTACTTC. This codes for CSVEDPVGVETQYF.

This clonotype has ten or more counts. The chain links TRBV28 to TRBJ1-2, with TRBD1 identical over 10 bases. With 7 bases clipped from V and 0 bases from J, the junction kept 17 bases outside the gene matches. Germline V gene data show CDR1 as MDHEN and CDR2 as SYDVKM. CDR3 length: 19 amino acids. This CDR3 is CASTVGAWTGGDTNYGYTF. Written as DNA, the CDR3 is TGTGCCAGCACCGTAGGGGCCTGGACAGGGGGTGATACTAACTATGGCTACACCTTC.

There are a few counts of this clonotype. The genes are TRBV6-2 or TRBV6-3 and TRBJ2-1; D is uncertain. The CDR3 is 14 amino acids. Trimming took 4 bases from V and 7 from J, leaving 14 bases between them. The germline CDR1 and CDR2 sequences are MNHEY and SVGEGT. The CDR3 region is CASSSSAVGNEQFF. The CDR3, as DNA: TGTGCCAGCAGTTCATCGGCGGTTGGAAATGAGCAGTTCTTC.

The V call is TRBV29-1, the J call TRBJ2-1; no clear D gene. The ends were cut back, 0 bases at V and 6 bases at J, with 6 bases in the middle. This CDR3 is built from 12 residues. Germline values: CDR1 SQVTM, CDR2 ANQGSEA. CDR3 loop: CSVEETGNEQFF. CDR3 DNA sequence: TGCAGCGTTGAAGAGACGGGCAATGAGCAGTTCTTC.

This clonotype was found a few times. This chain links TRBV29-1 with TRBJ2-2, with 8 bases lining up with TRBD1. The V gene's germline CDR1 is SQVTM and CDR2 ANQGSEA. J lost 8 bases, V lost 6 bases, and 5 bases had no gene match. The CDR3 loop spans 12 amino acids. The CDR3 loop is CSVTGATGELFF. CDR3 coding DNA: TGCAGCGTGACAGGGGCTACGGGGGAGCTGTTTTTT.